Included here is one TCR beta chain sequence, with context. This clone appeared a few times. This receptor's antigen is unknown. Per-base qualities were not stored, and no clone one base away is much larger. This specimen comes from a study of blood T cell repertoires in COVID-19 (dated by TCRdb to between 2020 and 2021). For context, the study as a whole: The collaborator samples originated in the United States, Italy and Spain and spanned the acute and convalescent phases of COVID-19. The material from the prospective study consisted of cDNA or gDNA derived from T cells, B-cell-depleted T cells, or PBMCs. Deeply sampled blood TCRbeta repertoires from subjects exposed to, actively infected with, or recovered from COVID-19 were included in the dataset. Where available, HLA class I and class II types were obtained from metadata supplied by the sample provider rather than from assay-based typing. The repertoires were made available in a free public database intended to serve as a resource for research on the immune response to SARS-CoV-2. Nearly every sample came with metadata listing a de-identified subject ID, COVID-19 status, age in years and sex. The samples were drawn from the first 160 participants of the ongoing ImmuneRACE study and from more than 1,000 subjects provided by 6 global collaborators.

The immunoSEQ Assay, a bias-controlled multiplex PCR, was used to amplify TCRbeta CDR3 regions from genomic DNA. The authors' analysis ran thus. The number of nucleated cells in each sample was estimated from the amplification of reference gene primers within the assay. Sequence reads were collapsed and filtered to measure the absolute abundance of every unique TCRbeta CDR3 rearrangement. For each sample, productive Simpson clonality was calculated as the square root of Simpson's diversity index over productive rearrangements. What TCRdb holds here is the immuneACCESS table cut down to in-frame rearrangements. Part of the clones is not present; checked against another copy, under half of the missing clones reflect an unresolved V gene, and the others are unexplained. V and J calls and clone size are those listed in that table; D and trimming were worked out from the DNA. Within this sample are 35,000 to 50,000 clones, with almost 85% of them counted one time only. The top ten clones comprise 23% of the sample.

Points the paper makes about the study in general: The amount of clinical and demographic metadata varied by source and participant and was provided uncurated.

Taken from the germline V gene, the CDR1 and CDR2 loops are SGHNT and YENEEA. V and J lose 1 base and 5 bases, and a span of 8 bases separates them. The CDR3 starts with the cysteine, ends with the phenylalanine, and has 13 residues. Here the CDR3 DNA is all that survives: 39 bases in frame from base 1. The collaborating institutions used their own protocols to collect whole blood in K2EDTA tubes. Collaborator samples were shipped for TCRbeta analysis as frozen whole blood, isolated PBMCs, or DNA extracted from either sample type. The material sequenced was peripheral blood. The sequence is built from TRBV11-3 and TRBJ1-2, with no confidently assigned D gene. The TCR originated in a woman aged 55-69 years with acute or convalescent COVID-19. The CDR3: CASSLVGGYGYTF. The nucleotide sequence is given as TGTGCCAGCAGCTTAGTAGGAGGGTATGGCTACACCTTC.